This TCR beta chain derives from a study of blood T cell repertoires in COVID-19. Study-wide background: Acute-phase and convalescent COVID-19 samples originated in the United States, Italy and Spain.

Method: immunoSEQ multiplex PCR; TCRdb's copy keeps in-frame clones and lacks some. The sample lists around 150,000 clones, about 78% occurring once. Trimming shortened V by 5 bases and J by 2 bases, and 13 bases separated the two germline ends. CDR1 is MGHDK, CDR2 SYGVNS, per germline. The CDR3 has 14 amino acids. This receptor was identified in a man aged 60-69 years who had recovered from COVID-19. Material: peripheral blood. The chain employs TRBV25-1 and TRBJ2-7; D is unclear. The CDR3 here is CASSLPRPPYEQYF. The CDR3 coding sequence is TGTGCCAGCAGTTTGCCCAGGCCCCCCTACGAGCAGTACTTC.